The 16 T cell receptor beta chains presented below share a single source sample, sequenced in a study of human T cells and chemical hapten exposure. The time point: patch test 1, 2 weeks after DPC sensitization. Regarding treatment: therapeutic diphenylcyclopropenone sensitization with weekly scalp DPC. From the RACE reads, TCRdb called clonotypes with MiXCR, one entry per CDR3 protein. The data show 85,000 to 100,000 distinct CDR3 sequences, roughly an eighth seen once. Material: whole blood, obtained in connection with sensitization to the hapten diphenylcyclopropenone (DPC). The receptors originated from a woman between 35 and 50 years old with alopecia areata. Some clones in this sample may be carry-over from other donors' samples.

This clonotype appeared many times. The DNA for the CDR3 is TGTGCCAGTAGTATACGGGGATCCCTATATAGCAATCAGCCCCAGCATTTT. This gives the protein CASSIRGSLYSNQPQHF. J is TRBJ1-5 and V is TRBV19; D unclear. The germline CDR1 and CDR2 sequences are LNHDA and SQIVND (reference sequence). Trimming took 2 bases from V and 0 from J, leaving 14 bases between them. The CDR3 sequence is 17 residues long.

The CDR3 DNA follows: TGTGCCAGCAGCCTAGGGGGCTGGAGGTACAATGAGCAGTTCTTC. Translated: CASSLGGWRYNEQFF. This chain links TRBV3-1 with TRBJ2-1; 7 bases fit TRBD1. The germline gives CDR1 LGHDT, CDR2 YNNKEL (reference sequence). V dropped 4 bases and J dropped 4; count of bases not matched to a gene: 7. This CDR3 is 15 amino acids long.

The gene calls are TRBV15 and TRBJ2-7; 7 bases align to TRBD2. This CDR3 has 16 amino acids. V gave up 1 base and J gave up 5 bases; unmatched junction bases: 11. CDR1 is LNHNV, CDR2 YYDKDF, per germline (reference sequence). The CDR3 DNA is TGTGCCACCAGCAGAGTTGGCCTAGCGGATGACAACGAGCAGTACTTC. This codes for CATSRVGLADDNEQYF.

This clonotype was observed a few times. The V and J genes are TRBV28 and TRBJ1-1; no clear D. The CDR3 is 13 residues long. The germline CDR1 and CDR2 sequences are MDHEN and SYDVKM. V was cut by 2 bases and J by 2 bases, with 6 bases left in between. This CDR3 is CASSLPANTEAFF. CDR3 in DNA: TGTGCCAGCAGTTTACCGGCCAACACTGAAGCTTTCTTT.

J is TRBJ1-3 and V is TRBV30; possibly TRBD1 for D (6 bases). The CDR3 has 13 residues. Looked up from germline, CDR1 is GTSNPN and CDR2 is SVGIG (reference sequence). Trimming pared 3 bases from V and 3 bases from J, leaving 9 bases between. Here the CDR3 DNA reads TGTGCCTGGAGAGCACAGGGTGGAAACACCATATATTTT. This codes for CAWRAQGGNTIYF.

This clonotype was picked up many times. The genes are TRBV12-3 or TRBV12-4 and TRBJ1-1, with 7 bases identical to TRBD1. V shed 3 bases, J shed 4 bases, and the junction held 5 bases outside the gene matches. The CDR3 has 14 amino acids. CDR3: CASSFQGVGTEAFF. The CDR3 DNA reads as TGTGCCAGCAGTTTTCAGGGGGTGGGCACTGAAGCTTTCTTT.

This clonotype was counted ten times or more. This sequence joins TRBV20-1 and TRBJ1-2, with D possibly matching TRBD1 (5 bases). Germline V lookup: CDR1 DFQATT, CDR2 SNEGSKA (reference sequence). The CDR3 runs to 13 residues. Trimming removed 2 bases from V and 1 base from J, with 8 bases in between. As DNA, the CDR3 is TGCAGTGCTAGAAGAGGGGATAACTATGGCTACACCTTC. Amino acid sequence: CSARRGDNYGYTF.

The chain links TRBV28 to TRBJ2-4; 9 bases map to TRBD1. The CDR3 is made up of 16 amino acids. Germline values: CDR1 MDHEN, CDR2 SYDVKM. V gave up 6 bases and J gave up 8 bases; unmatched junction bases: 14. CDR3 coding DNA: TGTGCCAGCAGCCGAGACAGGGGGTATGCCAAGGACATTCAGTACTTC. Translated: CASSRDRGYAKDIQYF.

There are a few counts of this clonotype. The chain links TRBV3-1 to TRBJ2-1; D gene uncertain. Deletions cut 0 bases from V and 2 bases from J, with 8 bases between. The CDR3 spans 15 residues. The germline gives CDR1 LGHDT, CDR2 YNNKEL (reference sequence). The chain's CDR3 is CASSQDSQTYNEQFF. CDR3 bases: TGTGCCAGCAGCCAAGATTCCCAGACCTACAATGAGCAGTTCTTC.

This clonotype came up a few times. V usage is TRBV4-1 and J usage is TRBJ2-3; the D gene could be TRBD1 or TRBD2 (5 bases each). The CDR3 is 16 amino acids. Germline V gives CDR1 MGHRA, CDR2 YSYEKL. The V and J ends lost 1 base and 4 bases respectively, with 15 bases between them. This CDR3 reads CASSQGGVFEADTQYF. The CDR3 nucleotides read TGCGCCAGCAGCCAAGGAGGGGTTTTTGAGGCAGATACGCAGTATTTT.

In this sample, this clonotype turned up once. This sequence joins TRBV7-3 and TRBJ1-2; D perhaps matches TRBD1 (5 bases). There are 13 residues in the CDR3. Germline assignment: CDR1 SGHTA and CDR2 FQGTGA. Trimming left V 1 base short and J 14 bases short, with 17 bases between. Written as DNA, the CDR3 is TGTGCCAGCAGCTTAATGGGAAGACAGATTCTAACCTTC. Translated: CASSLMGRQILTF.

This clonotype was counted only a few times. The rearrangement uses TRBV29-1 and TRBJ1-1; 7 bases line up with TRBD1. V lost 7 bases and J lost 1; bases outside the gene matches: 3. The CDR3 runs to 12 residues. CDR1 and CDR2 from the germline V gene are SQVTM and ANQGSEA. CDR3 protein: CSGGDRNTEAFF. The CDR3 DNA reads TGCAGCGGGGGGGACAGGAACACTGAAGCTTTCTTT.

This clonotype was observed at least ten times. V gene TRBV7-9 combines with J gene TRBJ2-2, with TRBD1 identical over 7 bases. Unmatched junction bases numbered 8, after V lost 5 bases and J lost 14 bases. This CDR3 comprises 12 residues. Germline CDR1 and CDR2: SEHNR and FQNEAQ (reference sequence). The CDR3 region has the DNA TGTGCCAGCAGCCGACGACAGGGTATCCTGTTTTTT. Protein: CASSRRQGILFF.

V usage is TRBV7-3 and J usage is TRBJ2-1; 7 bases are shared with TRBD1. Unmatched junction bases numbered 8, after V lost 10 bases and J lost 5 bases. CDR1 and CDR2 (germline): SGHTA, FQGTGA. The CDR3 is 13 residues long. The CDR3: CATDRDPHNEQFF. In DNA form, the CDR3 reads TGTGCCACCGACAGGGATCCCCACAATGAGCAGTTCTTC. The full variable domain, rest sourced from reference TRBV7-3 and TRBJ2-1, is GAGVSQTPSNKVTEKGKYVELRCDPISGHTALYWYRQSLGQGPEFLIYFQGTGAADDSGLPNDRFFAVRPEGSVSTLKIQRTERGDSAVYLCATDRDPHNEQFFGPGTRLTVL.

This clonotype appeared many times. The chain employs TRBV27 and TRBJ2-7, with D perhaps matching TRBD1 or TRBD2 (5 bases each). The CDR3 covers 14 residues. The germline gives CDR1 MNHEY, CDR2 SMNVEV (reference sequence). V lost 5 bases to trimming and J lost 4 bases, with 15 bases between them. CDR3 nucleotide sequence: TGTGCCAGCAGTCCCGGGGCGCCCCAATACGAGCAGTACTTC. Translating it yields CASSPGAPQYEQYF.

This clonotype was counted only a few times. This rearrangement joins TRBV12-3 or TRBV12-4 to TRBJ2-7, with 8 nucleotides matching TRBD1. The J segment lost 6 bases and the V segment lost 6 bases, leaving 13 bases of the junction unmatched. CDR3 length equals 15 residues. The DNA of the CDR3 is TGTGCCAGCAGCGGGGGATTCGACAGGGGATCCGAGCAGTACTTC. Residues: CASSGGFDRGSEQYF.